The source of this T cell receptor beta chain is a study of shared clonotypes between healthy human individuals. The V and J ends lost 10 bases and 4 bases, in that order; junction bases with no gene match: 14. The CDR3 is 15 amino acids. Germline V gene data show CDR1 as MDHEN and CDR2 as SYDVKM. Repertoires were generated with immunoSEQ multiplex PCR, while TCRdb's copy carries only in-frame clones and drops some. Among more than 2,000,000 clones listed, more than 80% were seen once. The receptor comes from a man aged 18 to 29 in good health. Some clones in this sample may be carry-over from other donors' samples. The chain has TRBV28 and TRBJ2-3; 7 nucleotides agree with TRBD2. Specimen: naive CD4+ T cells from PBMCs. Subset: CD45RA+ positively selected. The CDR3 DNA reads as TGTGCCATAGTTCCCCCTTTACTAGCGCCAGATACGCAGTATTTT. It specifies CAIVPPLLAPDTQYF.